These T cell receptor beta chains were read from a single sample in a study of blood T cell repertoires in COVID-19. The method was immunoSEQ multiplex PCR; TCRdb's version includes in-frame clones alone and lacks a portion of them. The sample includes tens of thousands of clones, around 74% of them seen just once. Sequencing input: peripheral blood. These receptors originate from a man aged 60-69 years with COVID-19, enrolled during active disease. CDR3s include the opening cysteine and the closing phenylalanine or tryptophan. A D gene is named only where the DNA matches it firmly. Size tells how often a clone was seen (once, few, many) or the class of an expanded clone, and some rows leave it out.

NA	TRBJ2-7	NA	TRBV19	TGTGCCAGTAGTATAGGAAGCCTCTACGAGCAGTACTTC	CASSIGSLYEQYF
NA	TRBJ1-2	TRBD1	TRBV18	TGTGCCAGCTCACGGTCCGACGCAGGGGGAGGTTATGGCTACACCTTC	CASSRSDAGGGYGYTF
NA	TRBJ2-1	NA	TRBV7-3	TGTGCCAGCAGCTCGATCGCGAGCTCCTACAATGAGCAGTTCTTC	CASSSIASSYNEQFF
NA	TRBJ1-1	NA	TRBV5-5	TGTGCCAGCAGCTTTGAAAACCCGGGGACTGAAGCTTTCTTT	CASSFENPGTEAFF
NA	TRBJ2-3	NA	TRBV19	TGTGCCAGTAGCTCCACCTACTCTTCACAGGGTTTCGCAGATACGCAGTATTTT	CASSSTYSSQGFADTQYF
NA	TRBJ1-1	NA	TRBV5-6	TGTGCCAGCAGCTTGGGGGGGGGCGAGGATCGATTCTTT	CASSLGGGEDRFF
NA	TRBJ2-7	NA	TRBV30	TGTGCCTGGAGTGAGGGGGGGCACGAGCAGTACTTC	CAWSEGGHEQYF
NA	TRBJ2-5	NA	TRBV15	TGTGCCACCAGCTCAGGCGGGGGCCAGACCCAGTACTTC	CATSSGGGQTQYF
NA	TRBJ1-2	NA	TRBV18	TGTGCCAGCTCACCACCCCAGGCATCTAACTATGGCTACACCTTC	CASSPPQASNYGYTF
NA	TRBJ2-5	NA	TRBV25-1	TGTGCCAGCACCTCAAAATCGGGCGGGGACAGCTTTCGGGAGACCCAGTACTTC	CASTSKSGGDSFRETQYF
NA	TRBJ1-5	NA	TRBV6-5	TGTGCCAGCAGTTACCGGAGAAATCAGCCCCAGCATTTT	CASSYRRNQPQHF
NA	TRBJ2-3	NA	TRBV20-1	TGCAGTGCTAGTGGTGGGGGCGAGGGAACAGATACGCAGTATTTT	CSASGGGEGTDTQYF
NA	TRBJ2-6	NA	TRBV5-1	TGCGCCAGCAGCCAGGCCGAGTCTGGGGCCAACGTCCTGACTTTC	CASSQAESGANVLTF
NA	TRBJ2-2	NA	TRBV7-2	TGTGCCAGCACCTGGGGATCAGGGGGGACCGGGGAGCTGTTTTTT	CASTWGSGGTGELFF
once	TRBJ1-1	TRBD1	TRBV19	TGTGCCAGTTGGGACAGGGGGCGGGCTGAAGCTTTCTTT	CASWDRGRAEAFF
NA	TRBJ2-7	TRBD2	TRBV5-4	TGTGCCAGCAGCATGACTAGCGGGAGTTACGAGCAGTACTTC	CASSMTSGSYEQYF
NA	TRBJ2-5	TRBD1	TRBV5-4	TGTGCCAGCAGCCCAGGGGACAGGGGGCTCAAAGAGACCCAGTACTTC	CASSPGDRGLKETQYF
few	TRBJ2-2	TRBD1	TRBV5-1	TGCGCCAGCAGCTCACAGGGGGCGGTAGGGGAGCTGTTTTTT	CASSSQGAVGELFF
few	TRBJ1-6	NA	TRBV5-6	TGTGCCAGCAGCTCCCTGAACAGGGATAATTCACCCCTCCACTTT	CASSSLNRDNSPLHF
NA	TRBJ1-4	NA	TRBV30	TGTGCCTCCGCGGACAGTGAAAAACTGTTTTTT	CASADSEKLFF
NA	TRBJ2-1	TRBD2	TRBV20-1	TGCAGTGCTAGTGGGCGGGGGGGCAAGATTAATGAGCAGTTCTTC	CSASGRGGKINEQFF
NA	TRBJ2-7	TRBD1	TRBV15	TGTGCCACCAGCAGGTCCGGGACAGGGGGCTCCGAGCAGTACTTC	CATSRSGTGGSEQYF
NA	TRBJ1-4	NA	TRBV28	TGTGCCAGCAGGGAATCCGGGACTCCCTCAAATGAAAAACTGTTTTTT	CASRESGTPSNEKLFF
NA	TRBJ1-3	TRBD1	TRBV5-1	TGCGCCAGCAGCTTGGTAGGGGGCGGAAACACCATATATTTT	CASSLVGGGNTIYF
NA	TRBJ2-3	TRBD2	TRBV6-2/TRBV6-3	TGTGCCAGCAGTAACCTAGCGGGGGTAGGCACAGATACGCAGTATTTT	CASSNLAGVGTDTQYF
NA	TRBJ1-2	TRBD1	TRBV30	TGTGCCTGGAGTCGGGCACAGGGGCTCCGCTACACCTTC	CAWSRAQGLRYTF
NA	TRBJ2-4	TRBD2	TRBV18	TGTGCCAGCTCAACTGGGACTAGCGGGCAAAACATTCAGTACTTC	CASSTGTSGQNIQYF
NA	TRBJ1-5	NA	TRBV7-2	TGTGCCAGCAGCTTATGGGGGCCGGGTCAGCCCCAGCATTTT	CASSLWGPGQPQHF
NA	TRBJ1-4	TRBD1	TRBV28	TGTGCCAGCAGTTCTCCCGGACAGGGTGAACCCGGAAAACTGTTTTTT	CASSSPGQGEPGKLFF
NA	TRBJ1-6	NA	TRBV23-1	TGCGCCAGCACCCCGACGGGGAGCTCCTATAATTCACCCCTCCACTTT	CASTPTGSSYNSPLHF
NA	TRBJ2-3	TRBD1	TRBV7-9	TGTGCCAGCAACGACAGGGAGACAGATACGCAGTATTTT	CASNDRETDTQYF
NA	TRBJ2-1	NA	TRBV10-1	TGCGCCAGCAGTGTACGAGGCAGTGAGCAGTTCTTC	CASSVRGSEQFF
NA	TRBJ2-7	NA	TRBV27	TGTGCCAGCTACGTCGGGAGCCCCGAGCAGTACTTC	CASYVGSPEQYF
NA	TRBJ1-2	TRBD1	TRBV6-1	TGTGCCAGCAGTCACAGGGGAGCAATCTATGGCTACACCTTC	CASSHRGAIYGYTF
many	TRBJ2-7	TRBD2	TRBV4-2	TGTGCCAGCAGCCCCAAGGGACTAGCGGGAGTTTCCGACTACGAGCAGTACTTC	CASSPKGLAGVSDYEQYF
few	TRBJ2-3	TRBD2	TRBV28	TGTGCCAGCAACCTAGCGGGGCACACAGATACGCAGTATTTT	CASNLAGHTDTQYF